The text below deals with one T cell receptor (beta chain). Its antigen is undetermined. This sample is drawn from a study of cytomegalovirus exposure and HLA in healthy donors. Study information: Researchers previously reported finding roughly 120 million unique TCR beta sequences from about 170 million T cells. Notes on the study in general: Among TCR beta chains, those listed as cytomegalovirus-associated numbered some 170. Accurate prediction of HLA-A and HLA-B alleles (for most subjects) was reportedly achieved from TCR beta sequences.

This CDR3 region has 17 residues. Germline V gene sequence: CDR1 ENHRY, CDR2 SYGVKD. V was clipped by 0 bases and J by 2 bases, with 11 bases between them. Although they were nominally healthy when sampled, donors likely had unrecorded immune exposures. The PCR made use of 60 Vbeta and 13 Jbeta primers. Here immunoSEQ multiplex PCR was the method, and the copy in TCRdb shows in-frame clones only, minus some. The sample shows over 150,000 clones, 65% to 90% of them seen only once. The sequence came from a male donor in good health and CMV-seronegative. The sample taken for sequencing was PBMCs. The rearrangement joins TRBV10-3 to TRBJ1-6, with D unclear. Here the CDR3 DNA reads TGTGCCATCAGTGAGTCGACTCTAAAACCCTATAATTCACCCCTCCACTTT. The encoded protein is CAISESTLKPYNSPLHF.